This entry describes one T cell receptor beta chain. There are a few counts of this clone. Its antigen target is currently unknown. No base qualities exist here, and no much larger clone lies one base off it. At one collaborating source in Seattle, patients were enrolled during active infection and were followed longitudinally through the course of disease. Whole blood was collected in K2EDTA tubes by collaborating institutions according to the institutions' own protocols. For TCRbeta analysis, collaborator samples were shipped as frozen whole blood, as isolated PBMCs, or as DNA extracted from either sample type. These data come from a study of blood T cell repertoires in COVID-19 (dated by TCRdb to about 2020). At the level of the whole study: Collaborator samples came from the United States, Italy and Spain and covered acute and convalescent phases of COVID-19. The prospective study material was composed of cDNA or gDNA derived from T cells, B-cell-depleted T cells, or PBMCs. Deeply sampled blood TCRbeta repertoires from subjects exposed to, actively infected with, or recovered from COVID-19 were included in the dataset. A freely available public database, intended as a resource for researchers studying the immune response to SARS-CoV-2, is where the repertoires were released. The samples were drawn from two sources: the first 160 participants of the ongoing ImmuneRACE study, and 950 to 1,500 subjects contributed by 6 global collaborators. A de-identified subject ID, COVID-19 status, age in years and sex were almost always included in the sample metadata. Where available, HLA class I and class II types were taken from metadata supplied by the sample provider and were not determined by assay-based typing. General findings and caveats noted by the study authors: The amount of clinical and demographic metadata varied by source and participant and was provided uncurated.

The immunoSEQ Assay, a bias-controlled multiplex PCR, was used to amplify TCRbeta CDR3 regions from genomic DNA. Under the source paper's analysis protocol: The number of nucleated cells in each sample was estimated from the amplification of reference gene primers within the assay. To quantify the absolute abundance of each unique TCRbeta CDR3 rearrangement, sequence reads were collapsed and filtered. Productive Simpson clonality was computed per sample as the square root of Simpson's diversity index over productive rearrangements. TCRdb retrieved this table from immuneACCESS and kept in-frame rearrangements only. Not all clones are present; in checked studies, unresolved V genes account for under half, and no reason is known for the remainder. V and J calls and clone size follow that table, whereas D and trimming were derived from the DNA. This sample holds 350,000 or so clones; roughly nine tenths were observed only once. Of the sample, 3.5% to 4% is held by the ten largest clones.

CDR1 and CDR2 are drawn from the germline V gene (reference sequence): LGHDT, YNNKEL. Taken from cysteine to phenylalanine, the CDR3 has 13 residues. Only the CDR3 portion is preserved as DNA: 39 bases, with reading frame beginning at the first base. At the junction V is shortened by 5 bases and J by 5 bases; bases outside the gene matches: 3. Sequencing was carried out using peripheral blood. The source of this sequence is an older woman with COVID-19, enrolled during active disease. The rearrangement joined TRBV3-1 (or the pseudogene TRBV3-2) to TRBJ1-5; a stretch of 7 junction bases matches TRBD1. The DNA is as follows: TGTGCCAGCAGCACAGACAGGGATCAGCCCCAGCATTTT. This encodes CASSTDRDQPQHF.